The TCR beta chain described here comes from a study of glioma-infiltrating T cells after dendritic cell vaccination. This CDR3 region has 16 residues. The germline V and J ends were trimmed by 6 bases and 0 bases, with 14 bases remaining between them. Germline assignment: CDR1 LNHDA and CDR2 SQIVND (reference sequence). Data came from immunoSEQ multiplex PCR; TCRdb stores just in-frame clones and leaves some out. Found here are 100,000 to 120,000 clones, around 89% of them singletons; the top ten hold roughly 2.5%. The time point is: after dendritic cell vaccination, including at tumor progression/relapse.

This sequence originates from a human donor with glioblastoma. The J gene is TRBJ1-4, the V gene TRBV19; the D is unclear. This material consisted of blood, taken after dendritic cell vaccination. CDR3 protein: CASRTWAAATNEKLFF. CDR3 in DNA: TGTGCCAGTAGGACATGGGCAGCCGCAACTAATGAAAAACTGTTTTTT.